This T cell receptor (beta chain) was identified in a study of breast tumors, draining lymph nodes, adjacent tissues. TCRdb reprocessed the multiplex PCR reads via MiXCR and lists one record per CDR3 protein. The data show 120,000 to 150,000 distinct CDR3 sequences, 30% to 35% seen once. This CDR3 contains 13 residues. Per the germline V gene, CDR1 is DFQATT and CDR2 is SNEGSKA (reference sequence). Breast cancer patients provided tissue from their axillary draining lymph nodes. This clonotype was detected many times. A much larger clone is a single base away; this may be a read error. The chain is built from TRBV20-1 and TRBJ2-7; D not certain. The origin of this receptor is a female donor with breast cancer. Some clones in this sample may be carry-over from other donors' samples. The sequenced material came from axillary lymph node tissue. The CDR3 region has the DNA TGCAGTGCGACCCGGAGTGGCTCCTACGCGCAGTACGTC. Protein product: CSATRSGSYAQYV.